This TCR beta chain was found in a study of T cells in Graves' hyperthyroidism and ophthalmopathy. The wider study: At the time of initial diagnosis and before any treatment, peripheral blood was collected. General study points: Clonotypes that were expanded in thyroid above 0.001 mostly appeared in blood too. Before onset, ophthalmopathy was predicted by the model a median roughly 6.8 months earlier.

Hyperthyroidism in the patients, aged 18 to 65, was newly diagnosed and under 2 months in duration. Template material for amplifying TCR beta CDR3 regions consisted of RNA transcripts. The HTBI primer set drove a first-round RT-PCR of the TCR CDR3. TCRdb reprocessed the multiplex PCR reads with MiXCR, giving one entry per CDR3 protein. The repertoire holds roughly 350,000 distinct CDR3 sequences, about 14% seen once, with under 30% in the top ten. As concerns this clonotype: The antigen remains unidentified.

With 3 bases removed from V and 6 bases from J, the gap between germline ends came to 21 bases. CDR3 length equals 16 residues. The germline CDR1 and CDR2 sequences are KGHSH and LQKENI. J is TRBJ2-7 and V is TRBV18; no definite D call. The sequence was obtained from a woman younger than 45 with Graves' hyperthyroidism. What was sequenced was blood. CDR3 DNA: TGTGCCAGCTCACCGTTCGTAGTGCTCCGTTTACCCGAGCAGTACTTC. Translating gives CASSPFVVLRLPEQYF.